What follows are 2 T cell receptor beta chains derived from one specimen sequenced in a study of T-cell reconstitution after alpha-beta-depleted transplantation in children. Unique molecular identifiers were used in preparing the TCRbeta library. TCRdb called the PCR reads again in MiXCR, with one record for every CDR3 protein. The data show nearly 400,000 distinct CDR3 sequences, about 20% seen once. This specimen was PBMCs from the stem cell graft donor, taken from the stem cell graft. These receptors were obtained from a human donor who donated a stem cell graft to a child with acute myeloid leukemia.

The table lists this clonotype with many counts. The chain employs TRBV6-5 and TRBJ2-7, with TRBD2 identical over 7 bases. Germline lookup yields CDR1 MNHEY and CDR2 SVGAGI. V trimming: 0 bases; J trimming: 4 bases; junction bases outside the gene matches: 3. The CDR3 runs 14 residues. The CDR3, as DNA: TGTGCCAGCAGTTACTCTAGGACTAGTTACGAGCAGTACTTC. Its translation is CASSYSRTSYEQYF.

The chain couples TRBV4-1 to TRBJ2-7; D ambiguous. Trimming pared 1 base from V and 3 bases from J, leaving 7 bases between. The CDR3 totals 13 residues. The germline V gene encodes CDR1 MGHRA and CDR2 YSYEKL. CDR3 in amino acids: CASSQARDYEQYF. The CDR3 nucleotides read TGCGCCAGCAGCCAAGCTCGAGACTACGAGCAGTACTTC.